Described below is a single TCR beta chain sequence and its context. This CDR3 comprises 16 residues. V shed 3 bases and J shed 0 bases, with 14 bases lying between them. CDR1 is LNHDA and CDR2 is SQIVND in the germline V gene (reference sequence). The record originates from a study of regulatory T cells in long-lasting Graves disease. Arm-PCR of CDR3 regions with iRepertoire HTBI primers generated TCR beta libraries. In TCRdb, the multiplex PCR reads were re-called with MiXCR into one record per CDR3 protein. The sample carries about 660,000 distinct CDR3 sequences, 25% to 35% recorded once. Time point meaning: persistent/refractory GD, antithyroid drugs over 5 years with positive TRAb. Making the TCR library involved RNA that had been extracted from PBMCs.

The genes are TRBV19 and TRBJ1-2, with a tentative D call TRBD1 (5 bases). The source material was peripheral blood mononuclear cells (PBMCs), sampled when the disease was refractory, from a patient treated with antithyroid drugs. The sequence was obtained from a female donor with Graves disease. The CDR3 protein is CASSIRQITTNYGYTF. DNA of the CDR3: TGTGCCAGTAGTATTAGACAGATAACTACTAACTATGGCTACACCTTC.